One sample yielded the 23 T cell receptor beta chains listed below, sequenced in a study of monozygotic twins with inflammatory bowel disease. TCRdb reworked the 5' RACE reads into one entry per CDR3 protein, no DNA. The table lists about 380,000 distinct CDR3 sequences, with 2% to 3% in the top ten. The sequenced sample was blood. All receptors come from a human donor with ulcerative colitis or Crohn's disease, or a healthy co-twin of an affected twin (not recorded which).

This chain links TRBV30 with TRBJ1-2. The germline V gene encodes CDR1 GTSNPN and CDR2 SVGIG (reference sequence). This CDR3 region has 13 residues. CDR3 sequence reads: CAWRGLLYYGYTF.

The chain is built from TRBV4-1 and TRBJ2-7; as DNA is missing, the TRBD1 call by TCRdb cannot be tested. CDR1 and CDR2 (germline): MGHRA, YSYEKL. This CDR3 spans 14 amino acids. CDR3 sequence reads: CASSQQGDSYEQYF.

V gene TRBV27 combines with J gene TRBJ1-1. CDR3 length equals 16 residues. Germline V gives CDR1 MNHEY, CDR2 SMNVEV (reference sequence). The CDR3 reads CASSFLVGPRATEAFF.

The chain is built from TRBV7-8 and TRBJ2-2; TCRdb indicates TRBD2, and absent DNA this call remains unverified. Germline V gene sequence: CDR1 SGHVS, CDR2 FQNEAQ. The CDR3 contains 14 residues. The CDR3 loop reads CASSLPFAGGPAFF.

CDR3 residues: CASSSPRLAGLDTQYF. The chain uses TRBV5-1 and TRBJ2-3; TCRdb's D gene call, TRBD2, goes unchecked for lack of DNA. Germline CDR1 is SGHRS and CDR2 is YFSETQ. There are 16 residues in the CDR3. Variable domain in full (rest from reference TRBV5-1 and TRBJ2-3): KAGVTQTPRYLIKTRGQQVTLSCSPISGHRSVSWYQQTPGQGLQFLFEYFSETQRNKGNFPGRFSGRQFSNSRSEMNVSTLELGDSALYLCASSSPRLAGLDTQYFGPGTRLTVL.

J is TRBJ1-6 and V is TRBV7-6; checking the TCRdb D call of TRBD1 is not possible without DNA. This CDR3 is 15 amino acids long. The germline gives CDR1 SGHVS, CDR2 FNYEAQ. The CDR3 spells CASSLQGADNSPLHF.

This chain links TRBV5-5 with TRBJ2-7; the D call of TRBD1 rests on TCRdb alone, since no DNA is present to check it. The CDR3 runs 15 residues. The V gene's germline CDR1 is SGHKS and CDR2 YYEKEE (reference sequence). This CDR3 reads CASSTTGGRSYEQYF. The full variable domain, rest sourced from reference TRBV5-5 and TRBJ2-7, is DAGVTQSPTHLIKTRGQQVTLRCSPISGHKSVSWYQQVLGQGPQFIFQYYEKEERGRGNFPDRFSARQFPNYSSELNVNALLLGDSALYLCASSTTGGRSYEQYFGPGTRLTVT.

This sequence joins TRBV20-1 and TRBJ2-4; as DNA is missing, the TRBD1 call by TCRdb cannot be tested. The germline V gene has CDR1 DFQATT and CDR2 SNEGSKA (reference sequence). This CDR3 has 16 amino acids. The CDR3 protein is CSARNRGGKGKNIQYF.

V usage is TRBV11-2 and J usage is TRBJ2-3; TCRdb calls TRBD1, which cannot be checked without DNA. In germline, CDR1 is SGHAT, CDR2 FQNNGV. The CDR3 is made up of 16 amino acids. CDR3 residues: CASSFGPGTLGDTQYF.

The CDR3 sequence is CATAITPYNEQFF. This chain joins TRBV10-3 and TRBJ2-1. The CDR3 runs to 13 residues. Germline V lookup: CDR1 ENHRY, CDR2 SYGVKD.

The chain has TRBV27 and TRBJ2-2. CDR1 MNHEY and CDR2 SMNVEV come from the germline V gene (reference sequence). The CDR3 totals 15 residues. The CDR3 is CASVHGSPNTGELFF.

The chain is built from TRBV4-2 and TRBJ2-7; TCRdb's D gene call, TRBD1, goes unchecked for lack of DNA. The CDR3 extends over 15 amino acids. From germline, CDR1 is LGHNA and CDR2 YNFKEQ. The CDR3 reads CASSYSSTGEDEQYF.

The V gene is TRBV5-1, the J gene TRBJ2-2; TCRdb's assignment of TRBD1 cannot be checked, as there is no DNA. Germline lookup yields CDR1 SGHRS and CDR2 YFSETQ. The CDR3 runs 16 residues. This CDR3 is CASSSKGQGSTGELFF.

CDR3: CASSFTSGGQETQYF. The chain employs TRBV5-6 and TRBJ2-5; TCRdb selects TRBD2, and the lack of DNA leaves this call unchecked. Germline CDR1 reads SGHDT; CDR2 reads YYEEEE. This CDR3 spans 15 amino acids.

The V gene is TRBV11-2, the J gene TRBJ2-7. CDR1 and CDR2 (germline): SGHAT, FQNNGV. The CDR3 runs 15 residues. This CDR3 reads CASSLGSSLGYEQYF.

The chain recombines TRBV5-1 with TRBJ2-7; TCRdb designates TRBD1, a call that cannot be tested without DNA. This CDR3 region has 15 residues. Germline lookup yields CDR1 SGHRS and CDR2 YFSETQ. The CDR3 loop is CASSLEGQGAGEQYF.

This chain links TRBV5-1 with TRBJ1-5; TCRdb gives TRBD1 as the D gene, but with no DNA this cannot be confirmed. CDR1 and CDR2 (germline): SGHRS, YFSETQ. The CDR3 extends over 14 amino acids. Here the CDR3 reads CASSITGEGQPQHF.

V is TRBV19 and J is TRBJ2-7. This CDR3 spans 13 amino acids. The V gene's germline CDR1 is LNHDA and CDR2 SQIVND (reference sequence). Here the CDR3 reads CASMSDNGYEQYF.

The chain's CDR3 is CSVDSVEASNEKLFF. The chain recombines TRBV29-1 with TRBJ1-4. This CDR3 has 15 amino acids. CDR1 SQVTM and CDR2 ANQGSEA come from the germline V gene.

The chain's CDR3 is CASSGSNRDQSYEQYF. This chain connects TRBV5-1 to TRBJ2-7; TCRdb calls TRBD1, which cannot be checked without DNA. In germline, CDR1 is SGHRS, CDR2 YFSETQ. CDR3 length: 16 residues.

The J gene is TRBJ2-7, the V gene TRBV27; TCRdb picks TRBD2, but there is no DNA to check that call. CDR3 length: 15 residues. Looked up from germline, CDR1 is MNHEY and CDR2 is SMNVEV (reference sequence). The chain's CDR3 is CASSLIGGRVWEQYF.

The chain combines TRBV29-1 with TRBJ2-5. The CDR3 consists of 14 residues. CDR1 is SQVTM and CDR2 is ANQGSEA in the germline V gene. The CDR3 sequence is CSVKGILDQETQYF.

CDR3 residues: CASSRRQGSYNEQFF. The chain combines TRBV7-6 with TRBJ2-1. The CDR3 loop spans 15 amino acids. Germline V CDR1 and CDR2: SGHVS, FNYEAQ.